This record concerns one T cell receptor beta chain sequence. What this receptor recognizes is not known. Per-base quality was not reported, and no clone a single base away is much larger than it. In total, 630 or so healthy bone marrow donors made up the cohort. Cohort members were all nominally healthy when sampled, although unrecorded immune exposures were likely present. The donor tested CMV seropositive, placing the donor among the 290 or so seropositive members of the cohort. Each donor provided a peripheral blood sample, and peripheral blood mononuclear cells were used for TCR beta sequencing. The Qiagen DNeasy Blood Extraction Kit was used to extract genomic DNA from the blood cell samples. The sample belongs to a study of cytomegalovirus exposure and HLA in healthy donors (dated by TCRdb to about 2017). Regarding the study in general: An earlier analysis of approximately 600 of the donors reported about 290 Gb of sequence data and 100 million to 130 million unique TCR beta sequences from roughly 200 million T cells. An early release that covered about 600 HLA-typed donors contained 300 to 350 gigabases of sequencing data and tens of millions of unique TCR sequences. Among the roughly 400 genotyped donors, under 90% belonged to the genetic ancestry cluster associated with self-reported Caucasian donors. The aim of the study was to test whether cataloging public T cell receptors could identify signatures of past pathogen exposure. Using immunosequencing, the study profiled T cell repertoires from 666 subjects and related those repertoires to cytomegalovirus serostatus. A separate validation cohort of some 130 different subjects was used in addition to the approximately 610-subject first cohort. The study combined high-throughput TCR immunosequencing, statistical association of individual TCRs with disease status, and machine learning to predict cytomegalovirus infection status. A later analysis re-examined previously published TCR beta repertoires from hundreds of donors and added high-resolution HLA genotyping to investigate patterns of TCR occurrence. Rather than using new phenotypic data, the later analysis identified candidate immune exposures from TCR beta sequences and from how often those sequences occurred across donors. To decide whether each TCR beta V gene segment behaved as functional or pseudogenic, an earlier analysis of fewer than 750 of the donors relied on high-throughput TCR beta sequencing. Alongside the repertoire data, information on donor age, sex, ethnicity and CMV serostatus was compiled. Genome-wide SNP genotypes for about 65% of the roughly 670 donors were used in a later genetic analysis, which treated that subset as a discovery cohort. All discovery cohort repertoires had been generated on a single sequencing platform. HLA typing covered class I and class II loci at four-digit resolution. Typing coverage differed by locus: A, B, C, DRB1 and DQB1 were typed in roughly 620-630 donors, DQA1 in about 500, DPA1 in approximately 600, and DPB1 in 400 to 480. Roughly five DR-DQ haplotypes were handled as single units for association and clustering because linkage in the cohort was strong. Among some 400 genotyped donors of the cohort, an average of approximately 240,000 unique TCR beta nucleotide sequences was sequenced per donor, of which about 18% were non-productive.

The CDR3 has 13 amino acids, counting the end cysteine and phenylalanine. Just CDR3 DNA is preserved here, 39 bases in frame from base 1. According to the germline V gene, CDR1 reads SNHLY and CDR2 reads FYNNEI. The germline ends are 14 bases apart after V is trimmed by 7 bases and J by 4 bases. The protocol used for the library was the immunoSEQ multiplex PCR assay. For the multiplex PCR, a mixture combining 60 forward primers for TCR Vbeta segments and 13 reverse primers for TCR Jbeta segments was used. Amplification of the CDR3 region of rearranged TCR beta genes was performed with a multiplex PCR assay on genomic DNA. On the Illumina HiSeq System, the amplified TCR beta libraries were sequenced as 87-base-pair reads. From the authors' description of their analysis: A later analysis tallied some 79 million unique TCR beta chains across the 700 or so repertoires, and around 9.9 million of those chains were shared by two or more donors. A nearest-neighbor algorithm error-corrected the raw reads and collapsed the reads into unique sequences, merging closely related sequences to remove PCR and sequencing errors. CDR3 sequences were aligned to IMGT reference sequences to assign V, D and J gene segments. For a sequence to be retained, a match of at least six nucleotides was required to both a V gene segment and a J gene segment. A rearrangement was called productive if the CDR3 had no stop codons and remained in frame with V and J, and every other rearrangement was called non-productive. CDR3 was defined by IMGT convention, running from the second conserved V-encoded cysteine to the conserved J-encoded phenylalanine. Sequences without an unambiguous match to a single V gene segment were excluded from the earlier analysis of about 640 of the donors. An earlier analysis of about 600 of the donors called V segments functional above 56.7% productive rearrangements and segregating when the between-donor standard deviation exceeded 5%. A statistical classification framework was built to diagnose cytomegalovirus status from the catalog of TCR beta chain sequences. In a later analysis, V and J genes were assigned by comparing TCR nucleotide sequences against IMGT/GENE-DB human TR gene sequences. A later analysis assigned CDR3 sequences and most-parsimonious VDJ recombination scenarios with the TCRdist pipeline. In a later analysis, each TCR beta chain was defined by its CDR3 amino acid sequence together with its V-gene family, and reads lacking a unique V-gene family were excluded. A later analysis removed 592 highly shared, low-generation-probability nucleotide sequences to deal with suspected cross-contamination and a sequencing artifact. For each public chain, a later analysis derived a clonal expansion index from normalized ranks of inferred template counts within each repertoire. In a later analysis, generation probabilities were computed using a VDJ recombination model fitted to out-of-frame rearrangements, and the results were checked against IGoR. In a later analysis, TCR-TCR, TCR-HLA and TCR-CMV co-occurrence was scored with hypergeometric tests, and a repertoire-size bias correction was applied to TCR pairs. To estimate false discovery rates, a later analysis permuted the HLA or CMV assignments 20 times. In a later analysis, co-occurring TCRs were grouped using DBSCAN, with TCRdist sequence similarity added in when clustering inside HLA-allele-positive subsets. Repertoires with fewer than 30,000 or more than 120,000 public chains were left out of co-occurrence clustering, as were about five repertoires with anomalous nucleotide sharing. TCRdb mirrors the immuneACCESS table, restricted to in-frame sequences. Some clones are absent from its copies; in checked studies, under half trace to an unresolved V gene, and the reason for the others is unknown. The V and J calls and clone size were taken over from that table, and D and trimming were inferred from the DNA. In this sample the table shows more than 65,000 clones, around 76% of which occur a single time. Together, the top ten hold about 6% of the sample.

The research as a whole found: A later analysis associated about 18,000 TCR beta sequences with specific HLA alleles at a false discovery rate of 0.05. In an earlier analysis of about 600 of the donors, most TCR beta V segments appeared in productive rearrangements about 90% or about 30% of the time, broadly matching IMGT annotations. Some IMGT-functional V segments, including TRBV6-2 and TRBV6-3, could not be distinguished by the 87-base-pair reads and were therefore excluded. The classifier was reported to diagnose cytomegalovirus status with high specificity and sensitivity in both the original and validation cohorts. CMV serostatus was the only immune exposure information available for the cohort. Sequencing depth was assumed to be roughly uniform across donors in the presence/absence analyses, though that assumption may not hold. Correlated functional status among segregating V segments might reflect linkage disequilibrium, but an unknown experimental factor could not be ruled out. Three of the identified cytomegalovirus-associated TCR beta chains were confirmed in vitro to be specific for cytomegalovirus antigens. Most TCR sequences were seen in very few donors, while some public TCRs were found in many individuals. The authors suggested that the approach could potentially be generalized to other disease states and immunological phenotypes. A later analysis found that TCR association rates varied across HLA loci, with DRB1 alleles showing the most associated TCRs and HLA-C alleles the fewest. A later genetic analysis associated a missense DCLRE1C variant with V-gene and J-gene trimming of TCR beta chains, and an independent cohort replicated the association. A group of highly shared sequence variants was considered likely to be a technical artifact of the sequencing pipeline. A later analysis found that HLA-associated TCR beta chains were more clonally expanded and had lower generation probabilities than equally common non-associated chains. Assigning TCR associations to individual alleles was difficult when HLA alleles, especially DR and DQ, strongly co-occurred. In this cohort, only TCR beta chains were sequenced, and detectable features were limited by the absence of alpha or paired-chain data. A later analysis reported that several top co-occurrence clusters appeared linked to parvovirus B19, influenza, CMV and Epstein-Barr virus. Because counts were too low, some 17 rarely observed V segments, including chromosome 9 orphons, were excluded from the earlier analysis of several hundred of the donors. A later genetic analysis reported fewer N-insertions in productive TCRs among donors in an Asian-associated ancestry cluster than the roughly 670-donor mean. According to a later analysis, most CMV-associated TCR beta chains appeared to be HLA-restricted, and the HLA associations seemed to be driven largely by CMV exposure. A further reported finding was that TCR beta sequences accurately predicted the HLA-A and HLA-B alleles for most subjects in the first cohort. The study listed 150 to 200 TCR beta chains as associated with cytomegalovirus. Because HLA typing was unavailable for some donors at each locus, only the typed subset was used in association tests.

Sequenced material: PBMCs. This sequence originates from a woman in her 50s in good health and CMV-seropositive. This receptor chain uses TRBV2 and TRBJ2-7, with TRBD2 as a weak D call on 5 bases. The DNA is as follows: TGTGCCAGCAAACAAACGGGATTGTACGAGCAGTACTTC. The encoded protein is CASKQTGLYEQYF.